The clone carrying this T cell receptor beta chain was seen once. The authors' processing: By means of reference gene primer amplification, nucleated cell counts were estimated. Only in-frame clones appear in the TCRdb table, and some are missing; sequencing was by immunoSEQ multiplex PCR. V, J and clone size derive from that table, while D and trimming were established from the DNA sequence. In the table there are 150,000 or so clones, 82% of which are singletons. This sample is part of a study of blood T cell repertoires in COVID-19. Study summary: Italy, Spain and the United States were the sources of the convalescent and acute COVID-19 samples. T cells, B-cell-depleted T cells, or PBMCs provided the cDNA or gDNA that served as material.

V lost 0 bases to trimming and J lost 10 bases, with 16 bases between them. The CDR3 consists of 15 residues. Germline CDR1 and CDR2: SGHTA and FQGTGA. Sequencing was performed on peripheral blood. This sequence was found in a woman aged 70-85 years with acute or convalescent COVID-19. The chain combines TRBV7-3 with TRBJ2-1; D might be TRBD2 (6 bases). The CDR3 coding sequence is TGTGCCAGCAGCTTAACCTGGGAGGCTTGGCAGGAGCAGTTCTTC. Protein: CASSLTWEAWQEQFF.